The present entry profiles one T cell receptor beta chain with its context. Its specificity is unknown. The sample is drawn from a study of cytomegalovirus exposure and HLA in healthy donors. PCR amplification relied on 60 Vbeta primers (plus 13 Jbeta primers). Sequencing was performed with immunoSEQ multiplex PCR; in TCRdb, only in-frame clones are kept and a portion is missing. The profile shows some 120,000 clones, around 60% of them singletons. Study-level findings and limits: It was reported that TCR beta sequences correctly inferred the HLA-A and HLA-B alleles for most subjects. Researchers catalogued some 160 TCR beta chains as cytomegalovirus-associated. Most of the CMV-associated TCR beta chains (in a later analysis) appeared to be HLA-restricted.

The CDR3 runs to 20 residues. Germline values: CDR1 LNHDA, CDR2 SQIVND (reference sequence). J lost 5 bases, V lost 1 base, and 18 bases had no gene match. The specimen sequenced was PBMCs. This sequence joins TRBV19 and TRBJ1-5, with TRBD1 matching over 9 bases. This receptor was obtained from a woman between 40 and 50 years old in good health and CMV-seropositive. This CDR3 reads CASSIVTGTGLPRFHQPQHF. In DNA, the CDR3 is TGTGCCAGTAGTATAGTCACGGGGACAGGGCTCCCTAGATTCCATCAGCCCCAGCATTTT.